This T cell receptor beta chain derives from a study of T cell responses to AZD1222 COVID-19 vaccine. On the study more broadly: Samples with a second dose at about 4 or about 12 weeks were pooled together. The study's findings and limits: Repertoires were obtained only post-peak T cell response. A rise in Spike-specific TCR breadth and depth followed two AZD1222 doses.

The V end lost 6 bases, the J end lost 4 bases, and 13 bases lay between the germline ends. The CDR3 extends over 14 amino acids. The germline gives CDR1 MNHEY, CDR2 SVGAGI. A note on this clone: Its target is unknown.

TCRdb keeps only in-frame clones here, not all; method: immunoSEQ multiplex PCR. Found here are about 120,000 clones, 85% to 90% of them singletons; the top ten hold under 25%. The chain employs TRBV6-5 and TRBJ1-5, with a weak D call TRBD1 (6 bases). Specimen: peripheral blood, collected on day 0 of AZD1222 vaccination. This clonotype was sampled from an adult in good health. The CDR3, as DNA: TGTGCCAGCAGCACATACAGGGAAAATCAGCCCCAGCATTTT. Translation gives CASSTYRENQPQHF.